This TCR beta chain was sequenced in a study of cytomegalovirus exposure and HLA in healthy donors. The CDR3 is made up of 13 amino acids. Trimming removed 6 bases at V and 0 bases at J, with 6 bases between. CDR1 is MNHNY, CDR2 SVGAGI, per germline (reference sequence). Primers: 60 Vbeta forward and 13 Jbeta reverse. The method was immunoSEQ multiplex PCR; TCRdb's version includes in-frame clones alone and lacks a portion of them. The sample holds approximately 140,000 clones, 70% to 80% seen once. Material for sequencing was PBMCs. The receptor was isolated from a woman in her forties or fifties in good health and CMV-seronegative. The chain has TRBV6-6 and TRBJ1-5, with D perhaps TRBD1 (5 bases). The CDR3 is CASSRVSNQPQHF. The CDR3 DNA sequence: TGTGCCAGCAGCAGGGTTAGCAATCAGCCCCAGCATTTT.